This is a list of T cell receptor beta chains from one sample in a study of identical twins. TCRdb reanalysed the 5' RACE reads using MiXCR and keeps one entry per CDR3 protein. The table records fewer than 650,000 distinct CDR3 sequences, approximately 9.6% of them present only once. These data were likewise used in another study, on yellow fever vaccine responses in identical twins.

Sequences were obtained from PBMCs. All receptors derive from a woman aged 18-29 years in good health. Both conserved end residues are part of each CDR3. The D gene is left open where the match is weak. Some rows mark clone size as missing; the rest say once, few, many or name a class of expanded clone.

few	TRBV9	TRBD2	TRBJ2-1	CASSASGGALVNNEQFF	TGTGCCAGCAGCGCTAGCGGGGGGGCCCTAGTGAACAATGAGCAGTTCTTC
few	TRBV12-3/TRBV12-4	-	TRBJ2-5	CASSLNGLQETQYF	TGTGCCAGCAGTTTAAACGGATTGCAAGAGACCCAGTACTTC
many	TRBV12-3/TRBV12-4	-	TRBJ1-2	CASSLQGYGYTF	TGTGCCAGCAGTTTACAGGGCTATGGCTACACCTTC
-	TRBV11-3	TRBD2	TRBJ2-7	CASSLGSAGARYEQYF	TGTGCCAGCAGCTTAGGTAGTGCGGGAGCAAGATACGAGCAGTACTTC
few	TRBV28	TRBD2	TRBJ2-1	CASNLRGTSGLNNEQFF	TGTGCCAGCAACCTTAGAGGGACTAGCGGCCTCAACAATGAGCAGTTCTTC
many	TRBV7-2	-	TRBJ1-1	CASSLTRATEAFF	TGTGCCAGCAGCCTAACCCGGGCCACTGAAGCTTTCTTT
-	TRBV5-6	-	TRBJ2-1	CASSPDSSSSYNEQFF	TGTGCCAGCAGCCCGGACTCTAGCAGCTCCTACAATGAGCAGTTCTTC
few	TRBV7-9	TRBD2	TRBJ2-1	CAILITSGDSSYNEQFF	TGTGCCATCCTCATTACTAGCGGGGACTCGTCCTACAATGAGCAGTTCTTC
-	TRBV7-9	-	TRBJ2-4	CASTSPGAQGAIQYF	TGTGCCAGCACCTCCCCAGGGGCACAGGGAGCCATTCAGTACTTC
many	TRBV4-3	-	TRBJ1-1	CASSQDGGGYTEAFF	TGCGCCAGCAGCCAAGATGGAGGTGGCTACACTGAAGCTTTCTTT
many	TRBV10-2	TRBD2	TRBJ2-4	CASSELRETAKNIQYF	TGCGCCAGCAGTGAGTTGCGGGAGACGGCCAAAAACATTCAGTACTTC
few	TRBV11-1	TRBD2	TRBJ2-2	CASTPAGRGANTGELFF	TGTGCCAGCACTCCCGCGGGGCGGGGGGCGAACACCGGGGAGCTGTTTTTT
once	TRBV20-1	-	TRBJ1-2	CSATQSANYGYTF	TGCAGTGCCACACAGTCAGCTAACTATGGCTACACCTTC
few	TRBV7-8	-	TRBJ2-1	CASSLSRIGEQFF	TGTGCCAGCAGCTTAAGTAGGATCGGTGAGCAGTTCTTC
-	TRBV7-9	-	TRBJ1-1	CASSLGYEAFF	TGTGCCAGCAGCTTAGGCTACGAAGCTTTCTTT
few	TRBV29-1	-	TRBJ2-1	CSVEGRSDGSNEQFF	TGCAGCGTTGAGGGGAGGAGCGACGGGTCCAATGAGCAGTTCTTC
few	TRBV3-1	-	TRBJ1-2	CASSQGTASFYGYTF	TGTGCCAGCAGCCAAGGAACCGCCAGTTTCTATGGCTACACCTTC
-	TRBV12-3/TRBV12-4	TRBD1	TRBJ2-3	CASSPTVYRGTGTDTQYF	TGTGCCAGCAGCCCGACCGTTTACAGGGGAACCGGGACAGATACGCAGTATTTT
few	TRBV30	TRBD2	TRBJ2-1	CAWTQGTSGRREQFF	TGTGCCTGGACACAAGGGACTAGCGGGAGGCGTGAGCAGTTCTTC